Described below is a single T cell receptor beta chain sequence and its context. The data were obtained in a study of blood T cell repertoires in COVID-19. Overall study: Specimens from acute and convalescent COVID-19 originated in the United States, Italy and Spain. Nucleic acid was either cDNA or gDNA, and it came from T cells, B-cell-depleted T cells, or PBMCs.

After removal of 0 bases from V and 4 bases from J, the junction contained 8 bases not matched to a gene. This CDR3 contains 16 residues. CDR1 is SGHNT and CDR2 is YYREEE in the germline V gene (reference sequence). Per the original methods: Amplified reference gene primers provided the basis for estimating nucleated cell counts. Produced via immunoSEQ multiplex PCR; TCRdb's table is partial and in-frame only. Clone size and V and J calls were adopted from that table, with D and trimming inferred from the DNA. The sample has 45,000 or so clones; around nine tenths are singletons. The receptor's source is a human donor in a cohort sampled during active COVID-19. The V call is TRBV5-4, the J call TRBJ1-2, with 8 bases aligning to TRBD1. The sample comprised peripheral blood. The CDR3 nucleotides are TGTGCCAGCAGCTTGGCAATGACAGGGGTGGCCTATGGCTACACCTTC. Its translation: CASSLAMTGVAYGYTF.